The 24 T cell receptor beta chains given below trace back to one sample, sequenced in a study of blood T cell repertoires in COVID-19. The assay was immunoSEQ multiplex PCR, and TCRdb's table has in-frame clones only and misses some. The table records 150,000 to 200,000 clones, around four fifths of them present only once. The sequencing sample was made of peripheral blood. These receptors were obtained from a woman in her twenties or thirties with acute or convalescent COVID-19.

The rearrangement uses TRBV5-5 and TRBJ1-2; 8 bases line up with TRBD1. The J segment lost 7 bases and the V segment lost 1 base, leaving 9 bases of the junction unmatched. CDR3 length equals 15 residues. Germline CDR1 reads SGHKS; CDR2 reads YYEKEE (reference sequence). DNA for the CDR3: TGTGCCAGCAGCTTGTGGATGAGACAGGGGAGTGGCTACACCTTC. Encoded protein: CASSLWMRQGSGYTF.

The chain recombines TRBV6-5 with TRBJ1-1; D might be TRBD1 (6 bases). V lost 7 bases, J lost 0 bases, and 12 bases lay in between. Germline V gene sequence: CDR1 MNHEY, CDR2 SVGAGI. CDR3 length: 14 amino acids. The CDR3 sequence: CASTKQGMNTEAFF. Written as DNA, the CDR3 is TGTGCCAGCACCAAACAGGGTATGAACACTGAAGCTTTCTTT.

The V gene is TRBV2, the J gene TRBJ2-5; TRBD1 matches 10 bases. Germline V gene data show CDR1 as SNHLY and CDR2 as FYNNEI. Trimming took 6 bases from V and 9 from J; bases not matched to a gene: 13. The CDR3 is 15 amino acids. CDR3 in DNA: TGTGCCAGCAGCTTGCGGGGACAGGGGTTAAGTCCCCAGTACTTC. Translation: CASSLRGQGLSPQYF.

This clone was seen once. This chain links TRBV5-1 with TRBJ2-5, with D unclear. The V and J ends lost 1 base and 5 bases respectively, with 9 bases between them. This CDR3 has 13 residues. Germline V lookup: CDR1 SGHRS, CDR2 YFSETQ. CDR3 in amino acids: CASSLRLEETQYF. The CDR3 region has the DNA TGCGCCAGCAGCTTGCGACTGGAGGAGACCCAGTACTTC.

DNA of the CDR3: TGTGCCAGTAGTATGGGACTAAGGCAGAACACTGAAGCTTTCTTT. Translating it yields CASSMGLRQNTEAFF. The chain employs TRBV19 and TRBJ1-1; perhaps TRBD1 as D (5 bases). Looked up from germline, CDR1 is LNHDA and CDR2 is SQIVND (reference sequence). CDR3 size: 15 residues. Trimming took off 3 bases at V and 1 base at J, with 12 bases between the two ends.

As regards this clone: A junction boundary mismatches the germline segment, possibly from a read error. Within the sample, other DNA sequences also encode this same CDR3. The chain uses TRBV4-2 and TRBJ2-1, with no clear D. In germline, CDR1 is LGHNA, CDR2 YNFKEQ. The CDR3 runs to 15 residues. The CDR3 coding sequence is TGTGCCAGCAGCCCCGGGTTGAGCTCCTATAATGAGCAGTTCTTC. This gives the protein CASSPGLSSYNEQFF.

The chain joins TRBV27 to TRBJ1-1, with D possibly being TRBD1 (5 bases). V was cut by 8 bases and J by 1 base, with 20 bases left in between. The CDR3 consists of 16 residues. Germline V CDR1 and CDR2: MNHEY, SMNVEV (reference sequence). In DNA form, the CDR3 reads TGTGCCAGCCGCCGGGGGGGGTCCTCCGGGAACACTGAAGCTTTCTTT. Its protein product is CASRRGGSSGNTEAFF.

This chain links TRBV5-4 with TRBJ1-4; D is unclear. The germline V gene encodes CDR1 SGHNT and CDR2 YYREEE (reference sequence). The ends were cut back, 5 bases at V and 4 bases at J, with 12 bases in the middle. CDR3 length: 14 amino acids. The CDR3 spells CASSRPGFNEKLFF. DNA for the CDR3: TGTGCCAGCAGTCGTCCGGGATTTAATGAAAAACTGTTTTTT.

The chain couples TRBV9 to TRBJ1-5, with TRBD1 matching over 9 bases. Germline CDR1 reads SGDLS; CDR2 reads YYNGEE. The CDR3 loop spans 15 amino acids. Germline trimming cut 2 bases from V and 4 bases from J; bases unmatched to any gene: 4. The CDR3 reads CASSVGTGLNQPQHF. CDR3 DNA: TGTGCCAGCAGCGTTGGGACAGGGCTAAATCAGCCCCAGCATTTT.

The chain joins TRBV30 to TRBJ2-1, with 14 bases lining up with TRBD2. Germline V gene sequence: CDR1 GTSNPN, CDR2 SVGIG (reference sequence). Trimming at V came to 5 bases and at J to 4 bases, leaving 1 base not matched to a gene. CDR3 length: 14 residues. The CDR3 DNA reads TGTGCCTGGGGGACTAGCGGGGGTTACAATGAGCAGTTCTTC. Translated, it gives CAWGTSGGYNEQFF.

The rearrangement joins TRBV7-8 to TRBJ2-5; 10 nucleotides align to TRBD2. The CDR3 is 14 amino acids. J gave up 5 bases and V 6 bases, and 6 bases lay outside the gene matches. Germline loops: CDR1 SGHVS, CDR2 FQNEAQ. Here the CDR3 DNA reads TGTGCCAGCAGACCAGCGGGGGGGCGGGAGACCCAGTACTTC. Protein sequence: CASRPAGGRETQYF. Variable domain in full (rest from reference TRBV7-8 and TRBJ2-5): GAGVSQSPRYKVAKRGQDVALRCDPISGHVSLFWYQQALGQGPEFLTYFQNEAQLDKSGLPSDRFFAERPEGSVSTLKIQRTQQEDSAVYLCASRPAGGRETQYFGPGTRLLVL.

This CDR3 is CASSLIGSSEAFF. In nucleotides, the CDR3 is TGTGCCAGCAGCCTAATCGGGTCATCTGAAGCTTTCTTT. The chain carries TRBV11-2 and TRBJ1-1; D not resolved. Germline V gene lookup returns CDR1 SGHAT and CDR2 FQNNGV. Trimming left V 5 bases short and J 6 bases short, with 13 bases between. The CDR3 extends over 13 amino acids.

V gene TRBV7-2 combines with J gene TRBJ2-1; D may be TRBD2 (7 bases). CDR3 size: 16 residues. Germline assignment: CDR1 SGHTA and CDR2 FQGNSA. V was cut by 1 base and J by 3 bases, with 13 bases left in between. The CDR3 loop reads CASSLGGGAFYNEQFF. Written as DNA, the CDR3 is TGTGCCAGCAGCTTAGGAGGGGGGGCCTTCTACAATGAGCAGTTCTTC.

CDR3 residues: CASRPAGQGTIHEQYF. Written as DNA, the CDR3 is TGTGCCAGCAGACCCGCCGGACAGGGAACGATCCACGAGCAGTACTTC. The genes are TRBV27 and TRBJ2-7, with 8 bases matching TRBD1. After removal of 6 bases from V and 5 bases from J, the junction contained 15 bases not matched to a gene. Per germline, CDR1 MNHEY and CDR2 SMNVEV (reference sequence). CDR3 length: 16 residues.

The CDR3 sequence is CASSPLQTNTEAFF. CDR3 bases: TGTGCCAGCTCACCACTACAGACGAACACTGAAGCTTTCTTT. The rearrangement joins TRBV18 to TRBJ1-1; D gene unclear. Germline CDR1 is KGHSH and CDR2 is LQKENI. V lost 1 base and J 1 base, leaving 7 bases between the germline ends. This CDR3 has 14 residues.

The CDR3 here is CASSAAGTDGETQYF. The CDR3 nucleotides are TGTGCCAGCAGCGCGGCCGGGACAGATGGAGAGACCCAGTACTTC. The rearrangement joins TRBV7-3 to TRBJ2-5; TRBD1 matches at 7 bases. V shed 5 bases and J 4 bases; nucleotides not matched to a gene: 10. The CDR3 length is 15 residues. The germline gives CDR1 SGHTA, CDR2 FQGTGA.

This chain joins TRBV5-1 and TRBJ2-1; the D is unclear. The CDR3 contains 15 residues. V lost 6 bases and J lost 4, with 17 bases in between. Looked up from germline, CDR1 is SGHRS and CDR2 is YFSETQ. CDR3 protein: CASTVGLATYNEQFF. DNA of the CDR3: TGCGCCAGCACCGTCGGCTTAGCCACTTACAATGAGCAGTTCTTC.

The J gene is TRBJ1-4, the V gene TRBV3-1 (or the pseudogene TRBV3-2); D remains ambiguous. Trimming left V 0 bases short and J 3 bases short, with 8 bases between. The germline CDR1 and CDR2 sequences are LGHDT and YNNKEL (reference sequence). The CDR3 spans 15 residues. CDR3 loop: CASSQDIRANEKLFF. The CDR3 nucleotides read TGTGCCAGCAGCCAAGATATCCGGGCTAATGAAAAACTGTTTTTT.

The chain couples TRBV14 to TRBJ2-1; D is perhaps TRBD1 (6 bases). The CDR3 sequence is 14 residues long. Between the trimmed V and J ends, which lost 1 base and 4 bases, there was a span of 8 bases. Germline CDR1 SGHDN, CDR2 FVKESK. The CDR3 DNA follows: TGTGCCAGCAGCCAAGGGGGGCGGTACAATGAGCAGTTCTTC. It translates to CASSQGGRYNEQFF.

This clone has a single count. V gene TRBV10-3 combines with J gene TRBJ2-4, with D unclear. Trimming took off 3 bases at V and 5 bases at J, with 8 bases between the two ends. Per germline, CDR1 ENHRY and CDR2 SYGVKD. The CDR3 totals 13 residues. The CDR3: CAISEVVENIQYF. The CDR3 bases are TGTGCCATCAGTGAAGTAGTTGAAAACATTCAGTACTTC.

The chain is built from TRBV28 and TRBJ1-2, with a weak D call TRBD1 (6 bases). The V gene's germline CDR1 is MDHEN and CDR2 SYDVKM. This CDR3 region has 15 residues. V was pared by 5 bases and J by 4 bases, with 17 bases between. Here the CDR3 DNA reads TGTGCCAGCAGTACCGGAACAGGGAAAGCCTATGGCTACACCTTC. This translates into CASSTGTGKAYGYTF.

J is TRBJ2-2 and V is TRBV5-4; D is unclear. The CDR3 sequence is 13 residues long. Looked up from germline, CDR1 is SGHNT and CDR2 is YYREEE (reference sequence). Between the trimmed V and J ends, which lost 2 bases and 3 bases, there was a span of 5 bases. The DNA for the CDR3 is TGTGCCAGCAGCTTTGAGGACACCGGGGAGCTGTTTTTT. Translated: CASSFEDTGELFF.

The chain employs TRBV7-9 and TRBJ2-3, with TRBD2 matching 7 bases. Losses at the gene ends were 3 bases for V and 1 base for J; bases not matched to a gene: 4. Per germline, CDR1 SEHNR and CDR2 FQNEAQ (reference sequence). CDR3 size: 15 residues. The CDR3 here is CASSFSGGGTDTQYF. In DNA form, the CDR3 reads TGTGCCAGCAGCTTTTCGGGGGGTGGCACAGATACGCAGTATTTT. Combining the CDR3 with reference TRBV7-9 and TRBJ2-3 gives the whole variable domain DTGVSQNPRHKITKRGQNVTFRCDPISEHNRLYWYRQTLGQGPEFLTYFQNEAQLEKSRLLSDRFSAERPKGSFSTLEIQRTEQGDSAMYLCASSFSGGGTDTQYFGPGTRLTVL.

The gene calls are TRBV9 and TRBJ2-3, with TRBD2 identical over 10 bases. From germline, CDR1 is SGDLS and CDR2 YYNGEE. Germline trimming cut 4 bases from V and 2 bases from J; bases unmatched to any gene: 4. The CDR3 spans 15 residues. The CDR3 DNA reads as TGTGCCAGCAGCTCCCTAGCGGGGGACACAGATACGCAGTATTTT. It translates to CASSSLAGDTDTQYF.